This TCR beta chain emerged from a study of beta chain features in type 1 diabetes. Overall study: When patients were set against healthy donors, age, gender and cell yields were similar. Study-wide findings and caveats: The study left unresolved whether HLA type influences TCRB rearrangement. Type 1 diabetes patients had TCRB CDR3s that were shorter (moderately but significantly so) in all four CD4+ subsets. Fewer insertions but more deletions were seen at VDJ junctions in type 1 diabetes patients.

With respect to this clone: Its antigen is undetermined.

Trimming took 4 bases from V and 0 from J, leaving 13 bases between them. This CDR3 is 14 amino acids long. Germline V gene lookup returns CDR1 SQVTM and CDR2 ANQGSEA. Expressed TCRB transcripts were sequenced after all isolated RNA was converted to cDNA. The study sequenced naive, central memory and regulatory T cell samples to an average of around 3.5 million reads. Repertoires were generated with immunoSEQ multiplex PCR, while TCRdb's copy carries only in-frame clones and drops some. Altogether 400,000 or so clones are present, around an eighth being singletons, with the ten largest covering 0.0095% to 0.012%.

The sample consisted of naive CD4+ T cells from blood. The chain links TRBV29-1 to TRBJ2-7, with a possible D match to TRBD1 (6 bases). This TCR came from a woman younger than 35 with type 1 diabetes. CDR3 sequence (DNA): TGCAGCGTTGTAGACCAGGGGAGCTCCTACGAGCAGTACTTC. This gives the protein CSVVDQGSSYEQYF.